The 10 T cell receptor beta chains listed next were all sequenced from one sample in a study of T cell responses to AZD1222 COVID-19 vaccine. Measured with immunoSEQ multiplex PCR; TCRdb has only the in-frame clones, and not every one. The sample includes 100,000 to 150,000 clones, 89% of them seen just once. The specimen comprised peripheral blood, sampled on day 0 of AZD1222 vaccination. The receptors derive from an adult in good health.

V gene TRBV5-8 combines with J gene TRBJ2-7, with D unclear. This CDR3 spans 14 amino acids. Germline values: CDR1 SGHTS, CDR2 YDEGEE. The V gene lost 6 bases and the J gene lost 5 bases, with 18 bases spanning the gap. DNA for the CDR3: TGTGCCAGCACCTACGATATTATCATCCACGAGCAGTACTTC. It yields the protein CASTYDIIIHEQYF. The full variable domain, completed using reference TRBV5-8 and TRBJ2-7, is EAGVTQSPTHLIKTRGQQATLRCSPISGHTSVYWYQQALGLGLQFLLWYDEGEERNRGNFPPRFSGRQFPNYSSELNVNALELEDSALYLCASTYDIIIHEQYFGPGTRLTVT.

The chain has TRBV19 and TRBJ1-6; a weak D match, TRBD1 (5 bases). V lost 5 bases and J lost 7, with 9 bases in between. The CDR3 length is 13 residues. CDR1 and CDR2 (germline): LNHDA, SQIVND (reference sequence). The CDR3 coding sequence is TGTGCCAGTAGTGTCCAGGGAAATTCACCCCTCCACTTT. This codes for CASSVQGNSPLHF.

DNA of the CDR3: TGTGCCAGCAGCATACAGGGGGCAGAGACCCAGTACTTC. It translates to CASSIQGAETQYF. This sequence joins TRBV5-4 and TRBJ2-5, with 9 bases lining up with TRBD1. Germline CDR1 reads SGHNT; CDR2 reads YYREEE (reference sequence). This CDR3 spans 13 amino acids. J lost 4 bases, V lost 4 bases, and 2 bases had no gene match.

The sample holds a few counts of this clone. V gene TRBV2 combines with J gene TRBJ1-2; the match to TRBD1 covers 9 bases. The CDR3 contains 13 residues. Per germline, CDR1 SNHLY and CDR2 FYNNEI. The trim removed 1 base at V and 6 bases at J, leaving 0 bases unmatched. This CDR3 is CASSEGTGDGYTF. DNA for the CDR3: TGTGCCAGCAGTGAAGGGACAGGGGATGGCTACACCTTC.

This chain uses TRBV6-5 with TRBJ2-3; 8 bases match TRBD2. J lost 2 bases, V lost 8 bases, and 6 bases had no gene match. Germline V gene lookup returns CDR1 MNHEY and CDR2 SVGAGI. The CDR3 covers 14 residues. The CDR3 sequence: CASEKTSDTDTQYF. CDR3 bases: TGTGCCAGCGAGAAGACTAGCGACACAGATACGCAGTATTTT.

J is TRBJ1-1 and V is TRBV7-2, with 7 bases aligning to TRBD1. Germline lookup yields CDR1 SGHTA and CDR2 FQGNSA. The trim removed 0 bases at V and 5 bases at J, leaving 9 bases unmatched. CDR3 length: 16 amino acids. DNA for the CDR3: TGTGCCAGCAGCTTAGCGGCAGGGGGGGGAAGAACTGAAGCTTTCTTT. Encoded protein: CASSLAAGGGRTEAFF.

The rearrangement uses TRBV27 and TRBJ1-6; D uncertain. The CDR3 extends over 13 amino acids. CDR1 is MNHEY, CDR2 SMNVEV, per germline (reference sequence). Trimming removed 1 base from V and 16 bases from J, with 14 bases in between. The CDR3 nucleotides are TGTGCCAGCAGTTTATACCTGGCAGCGCCTCTCCACTTT. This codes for CASSLYLAAPLHF.

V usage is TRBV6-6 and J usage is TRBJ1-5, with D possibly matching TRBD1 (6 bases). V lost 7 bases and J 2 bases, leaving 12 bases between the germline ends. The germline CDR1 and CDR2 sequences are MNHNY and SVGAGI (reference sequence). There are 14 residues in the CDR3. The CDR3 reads CASTQGGGNQPQHF. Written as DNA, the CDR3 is TGTGCCAGCACCCAAGGGGGGGGCAATCAGCCCCAGCATTTT.

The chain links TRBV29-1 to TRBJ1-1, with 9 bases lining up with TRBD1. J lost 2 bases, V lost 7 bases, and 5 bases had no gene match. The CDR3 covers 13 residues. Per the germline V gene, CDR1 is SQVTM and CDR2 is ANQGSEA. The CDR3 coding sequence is TGCAGCGGAGACAGGGGGTCCAACACTGAAGCTTTCTTT. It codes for CSGDRGSNTEAFF.

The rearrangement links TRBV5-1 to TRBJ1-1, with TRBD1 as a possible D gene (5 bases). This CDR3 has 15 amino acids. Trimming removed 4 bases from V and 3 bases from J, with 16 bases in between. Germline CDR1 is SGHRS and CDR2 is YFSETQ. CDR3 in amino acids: CASSESTGGYTEAFF. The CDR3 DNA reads TGCGCCAGCAGCGAATCTACCGGGGGGTACACTGAAGCTTTCTTT. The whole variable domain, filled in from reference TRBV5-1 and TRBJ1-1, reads KAGVTQTPRYLIKTRGQQVTLSCSPISGHRSVSWYQQTPGQGLQFLFEYFSETQRNKGNFPGRFSGRQFSNSRSEMNVSTLELGDSALYLCASSESTGGYTEAFFGQGTRLTVV.